Below, 8 T cell receptor beta chains from the same sample are listed, as sequenced in a study of cytomegalovirus exposure and HLA in healthy donors. 60 Vbeta and 13 Jbeta primers were used in PCR. The table came from immunoSEQ multiplex PCR; TCRdb's copy has only in-frame clones and leaves some out. Of about 110,000 clones in the sample, over 75% are singletons; the top ten hold approximately 2.2%. Sequencing was done on a sample of PBMCs. Receptors originate from a man aged 25 to 40 in good health and CMV-seronegative.

In this sample, this clone turned up once. The V call is TRBV30, the J call TRBJ1-1; D is possibly TRBD1 (6 bases). The CDR3 extends over 17 amino acids. The ends were cut back, 0 bases at V and 3 bases at J, with 20 bases in the middle. Germline CDR1 reads GTSNPN; CDR2 reads SVGIG (reference sequence). The CDR3 DNA reads as TGTGCCTGGAGTGTTAACAGGGTTAATTCGGGTGACACTGAAGCTTTCTTT. Protein: CAWSVNRVNSGDTEAFF. Drawing the rest from reference TRBV30 and TRBJ1-1, the complete variable domain is SQTIHQWPATLVQPVGSPLSLECTVEGTSNPNLYWYRQAAGRGLQLLFYSVGIGQISSEVPQNLSASRPQDRQFILSSKKLLLSDSGFYLCAWSVNRVNSGDTEAFFGQGTRLTVV.

This clone was counted a few times. This chain uses TRBV5-1 with TRBJ2-5, with a possible D match to TRBD2 (6 bases). Trimming removed 5 bases at V and 3 bases at J, with 8 bases between. This CDR3 has 12 amino acids. Germline loops: CDR1 SGHRS, CDR2 YFSETQ. CDR3: CASRLAEETQYF. DNA of the CDR3: TGCGCCAGCAGGTTAGCGGAAGAGACCCAGTACTTC.

V gene TRBV7-6 combines with J gene TRBJ2-7; perhaps TRBD1 as D (5 bases). Germline V gives CDR1 SGHVS, CDR2 FNYEAQ. The CDR3 loop spans 13 amino acids. V lost 1 base and J lost 4, with 8 bases in between. This chain's CDR3 is CASSLVTGYEQYF. CDR3 DNA sequence: TGTGCCAGCAGCTTAGTTACAGGTTACGAGCAGTACTTC.

This clone was detected only a few times. The chain has TRBV6-5 and TRBJ2-1, with TRBD2 as a possible D gene (5 bases). Germline loops: CDR1 MNHEY, CDR2 SVGAGI. The CDR3 spans 13 residues. The germline V and J ends were trimmed by 5 bases and 6 bases, with 11 bases remaining between them. The CDR3 DNA follows: TGTGCCAGCAGTCCCGGGATTATCAATGAGCAGTTCTTC. Its protein product is CASSPGIINEQFF.

CDR3 bases: TGTGCCAGCAGTGTCGGTTCTTCTACCGGGGAGCTGTTTTTT. Amino acid sequence: CASSVGSSTGELFF. The rearrangement links TRBV7-3 to TRBJ2-2; D not certain. V gave up 6 bases and J gave up 5 bases, with 13 bases separating them. Per germline, CDR1 SGHTA and CDR2 FQGTGA. This CDR3 region has 14 residues.

The rearrangement links TRBV5-4 to TRBJ2-1; 10 nucleotides match TRBD2. This CDR3 has 17 residues. Losses at the gene ends were 0 bases for V and 6 bases for J; bases not matched to a gene: 9. Germline CDR1 reads SGHNT; CDR2 reads YYREEE (reference sequence). The CDR3 nucleotides read TGTGCCAGCAGCTTGGCCCCGAGCGGGAGGGGGGGCAATGAGCAGTTCTTC. This codes for CASSLAPSGRGGNEQFF.

The J gene is TRBJ2-1, the V gene TRBV13, with unresolved D. CDR1 and CDR2 (germline): PRHDT, FYEKMQ (reference sequence). The CDR3 loop spans 14 amino acids. The V gene lost 5 bases and the J gene lost 0 bases, with 8 bases spanning the gap. CDR3 coding DNA: TGTGCCAGCAGCCCCCCGGGCTCCTACAATGAGCAGTTCTTC. It is translated as CASSPPGSYNEQFF.

The rearrangement uses TRBV9 and TRBJ1-2; no clear D. The germline gives CDR1 SGDLS, CDR2 YYNGEE. The V end lost 3 bases, the J end lost 2 bases, and 8 bases lay between the germline ends. This CDR3 has 13 residues. The CDR3 is CASSAPGNYGYTF. CDR3 nucleotides: TGTGCCAGCAGCGCCCCGGGGAACTATGGCTACACCTTC.